The next 32 T cell receptor beta chains were all read from a single sample in a study of blood T cell repertoires in COVID-19. The table came from immunoSEQ multiplex PCR; TCRdb's copy has only in-frame clones and leaves some out. This sample has about 320,000 clones, with 65% to 90% found just once. Sequenced material: peripheral blood. The source of these receptors is a human donor in a cohort sampled during active COVID-19.

J is TRBJ2-1 and V is TRBV20-1; D gene unclear. V gave up 5 bases and J gave up 6 bases, with 5 bases separating them. CDR3 length: 10 residues. Germline-derived CDR1 and CDR2 are DFQATT and SNEGSKA (reference sequence). CDR3 in DNA: TGCAGTGCTCCTCTCAATGAGCAGTTCTTC. Its protein product is CSAPLNEQFF.

V usage is TRBV29-1 and J usage is TRBJ1-1, with D perhaps matching TRBD1 (6 bases). Trimming pared 6 bases from V and 4 bases from J, leaving 12 bases between. The CDR3 has 12 residues. Germline loops: CDR1 SQVTM, CDR2 ANQGSEA. The CDR3 region has the DNA TGCAGCGTGGTACAGGGTTTCACTGAAGCTTTCTTT. Its protein product is CSVVQGFTEAFF. Full variable domain (missing parts from reference TRBV29-1 and TRBJ1-1): SAVISQKPSRDICQRGTSLTIQCQVDSQVTMMFWYRQQPGQSLTLIATANQGSEATYESGFVIDKFPISRPNLTFSTLTVSNMSPEDSSIYLCSVVQGFTEAFFGQGTRLTVV.

This sequence joins TRBV24-1 and TRBJ2-1; TRBD1 might be the D (5 bases). V was trimmed by 3 bases and J by 1 base, leaving 12 bases between them. Germline assignment: CDR1 KGHDR and CDR2 SFDVKD. The CDR3 totals 16 residues. The CDR3, as DNA: TGTGCCACCAGTGATCACAGGCTGGCGTCCTACAATGAGCAGTTCTTC. As protein: CATSDHRLASYNEQFF.

The rearrangement links TRBV30 to TRBJ2-2; possible D gene TRBD2, 6 bases. The germline V gene encodes CDR1 GTSNPN and CDR2 SVGIG (reference sequence). The V end lost 3 bases, the J end lost 4 bases, and 15 bases lay between the germline ends. The length of the CDR3 is 15 residues. The CDR3 DNA sequence: TGTGCCTGGAGGGAAAGGGGACTGATCACCGGGGAGCTGTTTTTT. This sequence encodes CAWRERGLITGELFF.

The chain couples TRBV18 to TRBJ1-1; D possibly corresponds to TRBD1 (5 bases). The CDR3 contains 15 residues. Germline CDR1 reads KGHSH; CDR2 reads LQKENI. The V end lost 3 bases, the J end lost 8 bases, and 19 bases lay between the germline ends. The CDR3 loop reads CASSPSLPGEREAFF. The CDR3 DNA is TGTGCCAGCTCACCTTCTCTCCCGGGGGAGAGAGAAGCTTTCTTT.

The chain combines TRBV29-1 with TRBJ2-7; 8 bases line up with TRBD2. CDR3 size: 13 residues. Looked up from germline, CDR1 is SQVTM and CDR2 is ANQGSEA. Germline trimming cut 7 bases from V and 4 bases from J; bases unmatched to any gene: 9. The CDR3 loop reads CSARAGGSYEQYF. CDR3 sequence (DNA): TGCAGCGCCCGGGCGGGGGGCTCGTACGAGCAGTACTTC.

The chain combines TRBV7-2 with TRBJ1-1; TRBD1 might be the D (5 bases). The V end lost 4 bases, the J end lost 1 base, and 7 bases lay between the germline ends. The CDR3 covers 13 residues. Germline assignment: CDR1 SGHTA and CDR2 FQGNSA. The CDR3, as DNA: TGTGCCAGCAGCTCACAGGCGAACACTGAAGCTTTCTTT. It specifies CASSSQANTEAFF.

V usage is TRBV27 and J usage is TRBJ1-1; D is undetermined. The CDR3 length is 13 residues. Trimming took off 7 bases at V and 1 base at J, with 10 bases between the two ends. Germline loops: CDR1 MNHEY, CDR2 SMNVEV (reference sequence). The CDR3 sequence: CASNSNKNTEAFF. CDR3 sequence (DNA): TGTGCCAGCAATAGCAACAAGAACACTGAAGCTTTCTTT.

The sample holds a few counts of this clone. The gene calls are TRBV5-6 and TRBJ2-5, with 13 positions matching TRBD2. This CDR3 spans 15 amino acids. Trimming at V came to 3 bases and at J to 5 bases, leaving 4 bases not matched to a gene. Germline V gene sequence: CDR1 SGHDT, CDR2 YYEEEE. The CDR3 coding sequence is TGTGCCAGCAGCTCAGGACTAGCGGGGGTGGAGACCCAGTACTTC. Translation gives CASSSGLAGVETQYF.

The chain combines TRBV7-9 with TRBJ1-1; D possibly corresponds to TRBD1 (6 bases). CDR3 size: 13 residues. Germline CDR1 SEHNR, CDR2 FQNEAQ (reference sequence). V lost 5 bases and J lost 4, with 11 bases in between. The CDR3 DNA reads as TGTGCCAGCAGCCAGGACAGCGGCACTGAAGCTTTCTTT. Translating gives CASSQDSGTEAFF. The full variable domain, its missing parts supplied by reference TRBV7-9 and TRBJ1-1, is DTGVSQNPRHKITKRGQNVTFRCDPISEHNRLYWYRQTLGQGPEFLTYFQNEAQLEKSRLLSDRFSAERPKGSFSTLEIQRTEQGDSAMYLCASSQDSGTEAFFGQGTRLTVV.

This clone was detected many times. The gene calls are TRBV25-1 and TRBJ2-1; tentatively, D is TRBD1 (5 bases). The CDR3 contains 17 residues. From germline, CDR1 is MGHDK and CDR2 SYGVNS. V dropped 3 bases and J dropped 2 bases, with 17 bases sitting between them. The CDR3 sequence is CASSERQLLETYNEQFF. In nucleotides, the CDR3 is TGTGCCAGCAGTGAGAGACAGTTATTGGAAACCTACAATGAGCAGTTCTTC.

This clone was detected only once. The V and J genes are TRBV9 and TRBJ2-3; 12 bases match TRBD2. Trimming took 0 bases from V and 7 from J; bases not matched to a gene: 6. This CDR3 has 16 residues. Germline V gene sequence: CDR1 SGDLS, CDR2 YYNGEE. CDR3 in DNA: TGTGCCAGCAGCGTAGGGCTAGCGGGGGGGCAAAATACGCAGTATTTT. The encoded protein is CASSVGLAGGQNTQYF.

The rearrangement uses TRBV19 and TRBJ1-2; D remains unclear. Trimming stripped 6 bases from V and 6 bases from J, with 23 bases between. The CDR3 is 16 residues long. Germline CDR1 is LNHDA and CDR2 is SQIVND (reference sequence). CDR3 nucleotide sequence: TGTGCCAGTAGCCATTCCGATGAACAGACCTACCATGGCTACACCTTC. Protein sequence: CASSHSDEQTYHGYTF.

The CDR3 region is CASSVSTGELFF. For the CDR3, the DNA is TGTGCCAGCAGCGTCTCGACCGGGGAGCTGTTTTTT. This rearrangement joins TRBV9 to TRBJ2-2; D gene unclear. Germline loops: CDR1 SGDLS, CDR2 YYNGEE. Trimming removed 2 bases at V and 5 bases at J, with 4 bases between. The CDR3 runs 12 residues.

This clone was found once. DNA for the CDR3: TGTGCCAGCAGCTTCAGATGGAGCGAAAAACTGTTTTTT. Translation gives CASSFRWSEKLFF. The gene calls are TRBV11-2 and TRBJ1-4; unclear D gene. Germline CDR1 SGHAT, CDR2 FQNNGV. CDR3 length: 13 residues. V lost 3 bases and J lost 8, with 10 bases in between.

V gene TRBV7-8 combines with J gene TRBJ1-1; D is perhaps TRBD1 (6 bases). V was pared by 2 bases and J by 4 bases, with 14 bases between. The length of the CDR3 is 15 residues. In germline, CDR1 is SGHVS, CDR2 FQNEAQ. DNA of the CDR3: TGTGCCAGCAGCTTAAAACCGCGGGGGGCCACTGAAGCTTTCTTT. This codes for CASSLKPRGATEAFF.

This clone was picked up one time. The CDR3 loop reads CASSQDFVRTGDYGYTF. The DNA for the CDR3 is TGCGCCAGCAGCCAAGATTTCGTCCGGACAGGGGATTATGGCTACACCTTC. This chain connects TRBV4-1 to TRBJ1-2, with 9 nucleotides matching TRBD1. Germline lookup yields CDR1 MGHRA and CDR2 YSYEKL. The CDR3 has 17 residues. After removal of 0 bases from V and 5 bases from J, the junction contained 10 bases not matched to a gene.

The chain uses TRBV20-1 and TRBJ2-7; no clear D gene. V was shortened by 4 bases and J by 3 bases, with 7 bases between the two germline ends. Germline CDR1 and CDR2: DFQATT and SNEGSKA (reference sequence). The CDR3 runs to 11 residues. CDR3 DNA sequence: TGCAGTGCTACGACGGGCTACGAGCAGTACTTC. It encodes CSATTGYEQYF.

This clone was counted once. The chain uses TRBV23-1 and TRBJ1-2; D not certain. TRBV23-1 counts as an open reading frame of uncertain function. The CDR3 sequence is 17 residues long. With 8 bases removed from V and 2 bases from J, the gap between germline ends came to 24 bases. In DNA, the CDR3 is TGCGCCAGCCCCCACGTGGGGTCCCTGGGAGCGAACTATGGCTACACCTTC. Translation: CASPHVGSLGANYGYTF.

The rearrangement uses TRBV18 and TRBJ2-1; 7 bases are a match to TRBD1. V dropped 3 bases and J dropped 8; count of bases not matched to a gene: 7. Germline V lookup: CDR1 KGHSH, CDR2 LQKENI. This CDR3 is 14 amino acids long. In DNA, the CDR3 is TGTGCCAGCTCACCGGGACAGAGGGTGGATGAGCAGTTCTTC. Encoded protein: CASSPGQRVDEQFF.

The chain carries TRBV4-2 and TRBJ2-3; possibly TRBD2 for D (5 bases). CDR3 size: 15 residues. Trimming removed 2 bases from V and 1 base from J, with 10 bases in between. Germline values: CDR1 LGHNA, CDR2 YNFKEQ. For the CDR3, the DNA is TGTGCCAGCAGCCAAACCTACGGGGGCACAGATACGCAGTATTTT. Encoded protein: CASSQTYGGTDTQYF.

The gene calls are TRBV7-2 and TRBJ2-3, with 8 positions matching TRBD1. The germline V gene has CDR1 SGHTA and CDR2 FQGNSA. There are 15 residues in the CDR3. With 1 base clipped from V and 5 bases from J, the junction kept 5 bases outside the gene matches. The CDR3 loop reads CASSLGTGGIDTQYF. The CDR3 region has the DNA TGTGCCAGCAGCTTAGGCACAGGGGGTATAGATACGCAGTATTTT.

The V call is TRBV11-2, the J call TRBJ1-4; D unclear. The CDR3 extends over 15 amino acids. The germline V gene encodes CDR1 SGHAT and CDR2 FQNNGV. Trimming pared 5 bases from V and 1 base from J, leaving 11 bases between. CDR3 protein: CASSVEGLTNEKLFF. The CDR3 DNA sequence: TGTGCCAGCAGCGTCGAGGGTTTAACTAATGAAAAACTGTTTTTT.

The rearrangement links TRBV7-6 to TRBJ2-7; the D gene is possibly TRBD1 (6 bases). The CDR3 has 11 amino acids. Trimming removed 3 bases from V and 7 bases from J, with 7 bases in between. CDR1 and CDR2 (germline): SGHVS, FNYEAQ. CDR3 DNA sequence: TGTGCCAGCAGCTTCACAGGGGAGCAGTACTTC. Translated: CASSFTGEQYF.

This clone was seen once. The chain employs TRBV9 and TRBJ2-3, with D unclear. This CDR3 region has 15 residues. The germline V gene has CDR1 SGDLS and CDR2 YYNGEE. The V end was cut by 0 bases, the J end by 2 bases, with 10 bases between. The CDR3 is CASSVAPLPTDTQYF. DNA for the CDR3: TGTGCCAGCAGCGTAGCCCCTCTTCCCACAGATACGCAGTATTTT.

The chain recombines TRBV13 with TRBJ1-2; 10 nucleotides match TRBD1. The V gene's germline CDR1 is PRHDT and CDR2 FYEKMQ (reference sequence). Trimming took 0 bases from V and 1 from J; bases not matched to a gene: 2. The CDR3 has 16 residues. CDR3 DNA: TGTGCCAGCAGCTTAGGGACAGGGGGCTATAACTATGGCTACACCTTC. This codes for CASSLGTGGYNYGYTF.

The rearrangement uses TRBV6-5 and TRBJ1-1, with D perhaps TRBD1 (6 bases). Trimming stripped 7 bases from V and 5 bases from J, with 17 bases between. Germline CDR1 and CDR2: MNHEY and SVGAGI. This CDR3 is 14 amino acids long. The CDR3 reads CASNFAGTYTEAFF. Written as DNA, the CDR3 is TGTGCCAGCAACTTCGCCGGGACATATACTGAAGCTTTCTTT.

The chain combines TRBV4-1 with TRBJ2-3; TRBD1 aligns across 7 bases. Trimming cost V 8 bases and J 2 bases; bases outside gene matches: 7. Germline V gene sequence: CDR1 MGHRA, CDR2 YSYEKL. CDR3 size: 14 residues. The CDR3, as DNA: TGCGCCAGCCGACGGGACAGTTACACAGATACGCAGTATTTT. Amino acids: CASRRDSYTDTQYF.

This clone was counted between two and nine times. The chain carries TRBV24-1 and TRBJ1-2; D remains ambiguous. Trimming pared 2 bases from V and 4 bases from J, leaving 4 bases between. Germline V gene lookup returns CDR1 KGHDR and CDR2 SFDVKD. This CDR3 spans 12 amino acids. The CDR3, as DNA: TGTGCCACCAGTGATTATAGCTATGGCTACACCTTC. This encodes CATSDYSYGYTF.

This rearrangement joins TRBV28 to TRBJ2-2; D is possibly TRBD1 (6 bases). Germline CDR1 and CDR2: MDHEN and SYDVKM. The V end lost 5 bases, the J end lost 4 bases, and 14 bases lay between the germline ends. The CDR3 is made up of 15 amino acids. In DNA, the CDR3 is TGTGCCAGCAGTCCAGGGACATCTTCCACCGGGGAGCTGTTTTTT. Translating gives CASSPGTSSTGELFF.

The V call is TRBV7-9, the J call TRBJ2-7; tentatively, D is TRBD2 (7 bases). In germline, CDR1 is SEHNR, CDR2 FQNEAQ (reference sequence). The CDR3 runs to 15 residues. V lost 1 base and J lost 6, with 16 bases in between. DNA for the CDR3: TGTGCCAGCAGCTTAGGCCCGGGGGGCGTGGGCGAGCAGTACTTC. Amino acid sequence: CASSLGPGGVGEQYF.

CDR3 sequence: CASSNYRGRNQPQHF. CDR3 DNA sequence: TGTGCCAGCAGCAATTACAGGGGACGGAATCAGCCCCAGCATTTT. This rearrangement joins TRBV7-9 to TRBJ1-5, with 7 nucleotides matching TRBD1. V dropped 5 bases and J dropped 4; count of bases not matched to a gene: 8. The CDR3 has 15 amino acids. Germline assignment: CDR1 SEHNR and CDR2 FQNEAQ (reference sequence).